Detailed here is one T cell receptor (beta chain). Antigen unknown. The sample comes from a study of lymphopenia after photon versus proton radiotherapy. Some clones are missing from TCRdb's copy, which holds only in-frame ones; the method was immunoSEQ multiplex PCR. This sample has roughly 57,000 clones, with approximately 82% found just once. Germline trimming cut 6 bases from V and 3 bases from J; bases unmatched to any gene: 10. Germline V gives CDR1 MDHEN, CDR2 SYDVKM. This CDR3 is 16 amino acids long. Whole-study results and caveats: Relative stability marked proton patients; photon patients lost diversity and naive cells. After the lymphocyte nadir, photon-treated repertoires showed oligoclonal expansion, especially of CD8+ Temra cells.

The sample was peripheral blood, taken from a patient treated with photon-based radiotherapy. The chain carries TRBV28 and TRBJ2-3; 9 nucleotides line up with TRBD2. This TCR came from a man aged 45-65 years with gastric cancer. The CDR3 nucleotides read TGTGCCAGCAGCCCACTGACTAGCGGAGTGACAGATACGCAGTATTTT. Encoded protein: CASSPLTSGVTDTQYF.